This T cell receptor beta chain derives from a study of T cell responses to AZD1222 COVID-19 vaccine. Study findings and constraints: Reports indicate that nearly half of spike-specific TCRs are directed at unmutated variant regions. Only after the peak T cell response were repertoires sampled. Donors skewed white British and female; clonal diversity was possibly underestimated. Only five or six AZD1222 recipients were seropositive at baseline.

The CDR3 runs to 14 residues. CDR1 is MNHEY and CDR2 is SVGAGI in the germline V gene. V dropped 6 bases and J dropped 7; count of bases not matched to a gene: 11. Concerning this clone itself: Its antigen remains unidentified.

This table comes from immunoSEQ multiplex PCR, and its TCRdb copy is limited to in-frame clones, with some not included. The profile shows some 200,000 clones, approximately 94% of them singletons. The chain recombines TRBV6-5 with TRBJ1-2; the match to TRBD1 covers 7 bases. The clonotype originates from an adult who received the MenACWY meningococcal vaccine as a control. This sample comprised peripheral blood, obtained 28 days after the second dose of the MenACWY control vaccine. In DNA form, the CDR3 reads TGTGCCAGCAGCCCGGGGCAGACAGGGTCTGGCTACACCTTC. Amino acid sequence: CASSPGQTGSGYTF.